This T cell receptor beta chain was documented in a study of cytotoxic CD8 clonotypes in ibrutinib-treated CLL (dated by TCRdb to the early 2020s). In the study overall: The cohort included roughly 15 treatment-naive and roughly 10 relapsed/refractory patients; some 18 were IGHV unmutated. Response samples were taken after a median of roughly a year on treatment, ranging from about 6 to 36 months. Of the roughly 79 people in the trial, about 25 had longitudinal samples available. All remission and progressive disease samples were collected while patients were still receiving ibrutinib. Responses were partial in 25 or so patients and complete in 2; after median around 66 months follow-up, about 14 stayed in remission and around 12 progressed. Cryopreserved peripheral blood mononuclear cells were obtained prior to treatment, at the time of response, and at either disease progression or sustained remission. On average, each sample yielded 255,043 productive templates and tens of thousands of productive rearrangements. The research as a whole found: Public clonotypes were found to be uncommon and were observed to contract or remain stable during treatment; the increase in clonality was shown to reflect expansion of private clonotypes at ibrutinib response. An increase in clonality was observed at ibrutinib response, with clonality remaining stable during sustained remission and falling back toward baseline at progression. At baseline, clonality was higher than in age-matched healthy donors and showed a strong correlation with circulating CD8+ T-cell counts. Sampling times were not matched between sustained-remission and progressing patients, and lymph node repertoires were not studied.

Inclusive of the bounding cysteine and phenylalanine, the CDR3 is 16 residues long. Only CDR3 DNA remains: 48 bases, in frame from the first base. According to the germline V gene, CDR1 reads SGHNT and CDR2 reads YENEEA. Clipping removes 5 bases from V and 5 bases from J, with 8 as the unmatched junction base count. This clone was counted once. This receptor's antigen is unknown. Qualities for individual bases were not recorded, and no much larger clone is one base off. Each clonotype received, on average, 10x coverage in deep resolution sequencing performed on a MiSeq, where the target depth lay between 1 in 1 million and 1 in 200,000 T cells. The immunoSEQ hsTCRB Kit was used to generate the TCR beta libraries. Under the source paper's analysis protocol: ImmunoSEQ Data Assistant and ImmunoSEQ Analyzer were used for data analysis, and V, D and J genes were assigned according to IMGT definitions. Clonality, which ranges from 0 to 1, was calculated by subtracting the normalized Shannon entropy of productive rearrangement frequencies from one. Only overrepresented clonotypes making up at least 0.05% of the repertoire of each patient were included in the public clonotype analysis. About twelve repertoires from age-matched healthy donors, obtained from immuneACCESS, served as clonality controls. The table comes from immuneACCESS by way of TCRdb, which keeps in-frame sequences with V and J called. Part of the clones is missing from these tables; in studies checked, under half for an unresolved V gene and the rest for unknown reasons. The V and J calls and clone size were taken over from that table, and D and trimming were inferred from the DNA. The table for this sample lists about 44,000 clones; about 70% of them were counted only once. Together, the top ten hold 13% of the sample.

The sample's time point, from its label and the paper: 12 months on ibrutinib. Approximately 2 micrograms of genomic DNA were extracted from cryopreserved PBMCs for TCR beta library preparation. Longitudinal blood samples from CLL patients on ibrutinib monotherapy were analyzed using high-throughput TCR beta sequencing. The patients were enrolled in a single-center, open-label phase 2 trial of ibrutinib monotherapy. The sequence was collected from a human donor with chronic lymphocytic leukemia. This sequence uses TRBV11-3 and TRBJ2-5; 13 bases in the junction line up with TRBD2. The source was PBMCs, collected after 12 months of ibrutinib treatment. The sequenced DNA is TGTGCCAGCAGCCCAGGACTAGCGGGGGCCCTGGAGACCCAGTACTTC. This codes for CASSPGLAGALETQYF.